This TCR beta chain was identified in a study of shared clonotypes between healthy human individuals. CD45RO-negative, CCR7-positively selected cells formed the naive CD8 fraction, excluding terminally differentiated effector memory CD45RA+ cells. Concerning this clone itself: Antigen unknown.

A roughly 200 ng quantity of DNA, tens of thousands of T cell genomes, went into the sorted-subset replicate PCRs. Authors' analysis steps: Filtering differed because ImmunoSEQ produced junction-only sequences that carried no quality scores. Profiling relied on immunoSEQ multiplex PCR, and the TCRdb table lists in-frame clones only, not all of them. That table supplies the V and J calls and clone size; D and trimming were determined from the DNA. The repertoire holds more than 2 million clones, 93% seen once, with less than 2% in the top ten. The study's findings and limits: Naive CD4 clonotypes were shared across a handful of donors at approximately 5.3%. Non-shared clonotypes displayed generation probabilities falling below those of clonotypes present in all four donors.

The CDR3 length is 19 residues. V was cut by 6 bases and J by 2 bases, with 28 bases left in between. CDR1 is MNHEY, CDR2 SMNVEV, per germline (reference sequence). The clonotype comes from a man aged 18 to 29 in good health. Some clones in this sample may be carry-over from other donors' samples. The rearrangement links TRBV27 to TRBJ2-5, with D perhaps TRBD1 or TRBD2 (6 bases each). The sequenced material came from naive CD8+ T cells from PBMCs. The CDR3: CASRPRRGRPGPGQETQYF. In DNA, the CDR3 is TGTGCCAGCAGACCCCGACGGGGGCGGCCGGGGCCTGGTCAAGAGACCCAGTACTTC.